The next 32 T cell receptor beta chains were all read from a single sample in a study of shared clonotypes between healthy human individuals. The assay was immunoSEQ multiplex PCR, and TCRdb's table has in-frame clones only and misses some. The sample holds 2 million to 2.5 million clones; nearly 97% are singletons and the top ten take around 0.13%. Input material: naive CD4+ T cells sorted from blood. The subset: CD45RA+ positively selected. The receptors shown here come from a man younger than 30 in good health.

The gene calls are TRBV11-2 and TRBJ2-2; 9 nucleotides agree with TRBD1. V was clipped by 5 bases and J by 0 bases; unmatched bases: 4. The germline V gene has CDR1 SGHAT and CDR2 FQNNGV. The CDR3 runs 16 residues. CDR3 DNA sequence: TGTGCCAGCAGCGCCAGACAGGGGGCGAACACCGGGGAGCTGTTTTTT. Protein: CASSARQGANTGELFF.

CDR3: CASSLGPAGILGEQFF. The CDR3 region has the DNA TGCGCCAGCAGCCTCGGGCCTGCAGGGATCTTGGGTGAGCAGTTCTTC. The rearrangement uses TRBV4-1 and TRBJ2-1, with D tentatively TRBD1 (5 bases). CDR1 and CDR2 (germline): MGHRA, YSYEKL. Trimming removed 4 bases from V and 9 bases from J, with 22 bases in between. The CDR3 runs 16 residues.

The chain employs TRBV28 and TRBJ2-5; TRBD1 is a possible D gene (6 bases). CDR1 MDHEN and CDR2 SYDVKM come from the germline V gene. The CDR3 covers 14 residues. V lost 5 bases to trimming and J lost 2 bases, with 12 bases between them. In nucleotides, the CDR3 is TGTGCCAGCAGTCCTGGACAGATGCAAGAGACCCAGTACTTC. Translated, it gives CASSPGQMQETQYF.

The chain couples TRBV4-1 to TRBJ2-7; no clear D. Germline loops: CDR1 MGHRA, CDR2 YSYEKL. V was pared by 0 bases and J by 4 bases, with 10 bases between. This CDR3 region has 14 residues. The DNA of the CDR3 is TGCGCCAGCAGCCAAGAGAACGGCGAATACGAGCAGTACTTC. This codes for CASSQENGEYEQYF.

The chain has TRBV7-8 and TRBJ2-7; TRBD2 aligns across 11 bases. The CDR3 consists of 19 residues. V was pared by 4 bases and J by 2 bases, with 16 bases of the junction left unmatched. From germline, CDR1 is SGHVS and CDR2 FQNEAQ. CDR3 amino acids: CASSSLPWGTSGIPYEQYF. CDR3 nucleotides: TGTGCCAGCAGCTCATTACCTTGGGGGACTAGCGGAATTCCCTACGAGCAGTACTTC. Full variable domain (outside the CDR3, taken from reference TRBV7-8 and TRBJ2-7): GAGVSQSPRYKVAKRGQDVALRCDPISGHVSLFWYQQALGQGPEFLTYFQNEAQLDKSGLPSDRFFAERPEGSVSTLKIQRTQQEDSAVYLCASSSLPWGTSGIPYEQYFGPGTRLTVT.

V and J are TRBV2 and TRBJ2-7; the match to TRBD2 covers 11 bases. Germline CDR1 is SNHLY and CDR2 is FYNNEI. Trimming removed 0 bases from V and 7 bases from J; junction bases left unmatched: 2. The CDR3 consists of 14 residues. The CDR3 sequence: CASSEARTSGEQYF. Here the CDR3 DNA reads TGTGCCAGCAGTGAAGCCAGGACTAGCGGGGAGCAGTACTTC.

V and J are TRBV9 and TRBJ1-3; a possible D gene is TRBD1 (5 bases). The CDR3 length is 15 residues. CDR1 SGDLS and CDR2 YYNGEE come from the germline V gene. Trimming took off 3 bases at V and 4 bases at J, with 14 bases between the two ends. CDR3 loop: CASSEGRVLGNTIYF. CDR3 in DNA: TGTGCCAGCAGCGAGGGACGGGTCCTCGGAAACACCATATATTTT.

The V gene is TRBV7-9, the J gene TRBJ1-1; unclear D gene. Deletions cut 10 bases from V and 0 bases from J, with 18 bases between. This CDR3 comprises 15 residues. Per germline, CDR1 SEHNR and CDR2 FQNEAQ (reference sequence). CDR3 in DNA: TGTGCCACCCGAGGTGTGGTACGTATGAACACTGAAGCTTTCTTT. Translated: CATRGVVRMNTEAFF. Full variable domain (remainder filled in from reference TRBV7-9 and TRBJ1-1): DTGVSQNPRHKITKRGQNVTFRCDPISEHNRLYWYRQTLGQGPEFLTYFQNEAQLEKSRLLSDRFSAERPKGSFSTLEIQRTEQGDSAMYLCATRGVVRMNTEAFFGQGTRLTVV.

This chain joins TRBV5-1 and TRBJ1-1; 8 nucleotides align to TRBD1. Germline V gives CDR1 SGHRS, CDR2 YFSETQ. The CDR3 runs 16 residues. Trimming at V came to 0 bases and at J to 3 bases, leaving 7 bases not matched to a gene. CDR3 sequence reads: CASSLGVGTGYTEAFF. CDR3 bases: TGCGCCAGCAGCTTGGGGGTCGGGACAGGTTACACTGAAGCTTTCTTT.

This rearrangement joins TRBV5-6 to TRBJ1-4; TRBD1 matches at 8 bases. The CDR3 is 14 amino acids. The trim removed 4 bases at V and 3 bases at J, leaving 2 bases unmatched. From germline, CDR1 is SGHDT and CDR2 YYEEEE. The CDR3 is CASSIRGPNEKLFF. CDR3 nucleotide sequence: TGTGCCAGCAGCATCAGGGGGCCTAATGAAAAACTGTTTTTT.

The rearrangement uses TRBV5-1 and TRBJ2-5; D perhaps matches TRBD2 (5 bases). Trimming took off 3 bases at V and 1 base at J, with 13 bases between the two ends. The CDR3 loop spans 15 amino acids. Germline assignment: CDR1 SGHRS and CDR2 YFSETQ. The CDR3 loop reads CASSSEGRPQETQYF. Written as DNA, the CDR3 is TGCGCCAGCAGCTCAGAGGGCAGGCCCCAAGAGACCCAGTACTTC.

As DNA, the CDR3 is TGTGCCAGCAGCTTCAGACTAGCGGGAGGGTCTGGCGAGCAGTACTTC. This codes for CASSFRLAGGSGEQYF. This chain links TRBV7-2 with TRBJ2-7, with 14 positions matching TRBD2. Trimming at V came to 3 bases and at J to 6 bases, leaving 7 bases not matched to a gene. Per germline, CDR1 SGHTA and CDR2 FQGNSA. This CDR3 contains 16 residues.

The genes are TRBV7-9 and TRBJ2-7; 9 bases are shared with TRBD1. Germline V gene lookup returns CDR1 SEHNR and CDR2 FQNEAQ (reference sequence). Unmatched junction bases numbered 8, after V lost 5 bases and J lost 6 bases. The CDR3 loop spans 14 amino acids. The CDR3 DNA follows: TGTGCCAGCAGCGCCTCGGGACAGGGCGGCGAGCAGTACTTC. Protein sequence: CASSASGQGGEQYF.

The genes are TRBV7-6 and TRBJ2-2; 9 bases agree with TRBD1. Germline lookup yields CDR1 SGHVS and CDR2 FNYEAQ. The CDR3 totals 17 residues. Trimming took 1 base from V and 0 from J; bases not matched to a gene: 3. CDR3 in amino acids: CASSLGTGGANTGELFF. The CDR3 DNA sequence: TGTGCCAGCAGCTTAGGTACAGGGGGCGCGAACACCGGGGAGCTGTTTTTT. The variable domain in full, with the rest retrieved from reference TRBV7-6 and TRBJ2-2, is GAGVSQSPRYKVTKRGQDVALRCDPISGHVSLYWYRQALGQGPEFLTYFNYEAQQDKSGLPNDRFSAERPEGSISTLTIQRTEQRDSAMYRCASSLGTGGANTGELFFGEGSRLTVL.

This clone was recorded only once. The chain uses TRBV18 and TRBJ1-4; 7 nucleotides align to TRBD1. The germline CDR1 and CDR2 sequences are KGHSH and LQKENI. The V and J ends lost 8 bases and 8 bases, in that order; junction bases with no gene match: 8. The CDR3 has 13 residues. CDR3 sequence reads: CASHRGGQEKLFF. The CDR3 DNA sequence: TGTGCCAGCCACAGGGGAGGGCAGGAAAAACTGTTTTTT.

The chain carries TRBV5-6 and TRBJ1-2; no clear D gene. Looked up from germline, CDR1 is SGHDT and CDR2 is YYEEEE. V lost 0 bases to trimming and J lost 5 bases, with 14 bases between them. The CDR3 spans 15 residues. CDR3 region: CASSLGAAEWYGYTF. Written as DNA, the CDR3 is TGTGCCAGCAGCTTGGGCGCAGCAGAATGGTATGGCTACACCTTC.

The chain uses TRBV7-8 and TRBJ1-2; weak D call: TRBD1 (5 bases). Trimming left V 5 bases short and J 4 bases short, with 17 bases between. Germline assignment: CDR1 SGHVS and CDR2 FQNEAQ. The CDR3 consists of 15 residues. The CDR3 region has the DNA TGTGCCAGCAGCCCCTGGGCGGAGGGGAGCTATGGCTACACCTTC. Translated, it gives CASSPWAEGSYGYTF.

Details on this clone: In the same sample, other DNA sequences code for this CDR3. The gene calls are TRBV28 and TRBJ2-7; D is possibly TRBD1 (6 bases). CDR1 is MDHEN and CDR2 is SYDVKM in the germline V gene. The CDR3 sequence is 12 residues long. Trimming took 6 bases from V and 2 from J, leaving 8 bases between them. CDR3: CASSQGTYEQYF. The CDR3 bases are TGTGCCAGCAGCCAGGGGACCTACGAGCAGTACTTC.

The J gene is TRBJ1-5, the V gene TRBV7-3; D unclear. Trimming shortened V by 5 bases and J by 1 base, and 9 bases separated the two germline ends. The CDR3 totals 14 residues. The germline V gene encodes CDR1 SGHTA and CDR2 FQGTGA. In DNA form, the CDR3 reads TGTGCCAGCAGCCCCTCGGGGAGCAATCAGCCCCAGCATTTT. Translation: CASSPSGSNQPQHF.

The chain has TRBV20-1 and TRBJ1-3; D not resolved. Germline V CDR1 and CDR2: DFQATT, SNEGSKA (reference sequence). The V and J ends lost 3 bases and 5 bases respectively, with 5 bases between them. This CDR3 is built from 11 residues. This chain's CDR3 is CSASWRNTIYF. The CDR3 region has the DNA TGCAGTGCTAGTTGGAGAAACACCATATATTTT.

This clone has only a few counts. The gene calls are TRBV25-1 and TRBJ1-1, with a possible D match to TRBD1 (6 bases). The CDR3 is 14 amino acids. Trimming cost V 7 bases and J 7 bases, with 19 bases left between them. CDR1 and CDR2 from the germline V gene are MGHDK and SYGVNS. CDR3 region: CASKSFGGRDEAFF. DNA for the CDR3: TGTGCCAGCAAGAGCTTCGGGGGGCGCGATGAAGCTTTCTTT.

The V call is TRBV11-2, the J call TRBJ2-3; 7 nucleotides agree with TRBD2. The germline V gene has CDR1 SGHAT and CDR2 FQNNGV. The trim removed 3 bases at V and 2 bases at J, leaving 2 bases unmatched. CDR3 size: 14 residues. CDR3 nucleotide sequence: TGTGCCAGCAGCTTGGGGGGGTTCACAGATACGCAGTATTTT. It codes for CASSLGGFTDTQYF. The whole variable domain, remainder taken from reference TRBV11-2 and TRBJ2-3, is EAGVAQSPRYKIIEKRQSVAFWCNPISGHATLYWYQQILGQGPKLLIQFQNNGVVDDSQLPKDRFSAERLKGVDSTLKIQPAKLEDSAVYLCASSLGGFTDTQYFGPGTRLTVL.

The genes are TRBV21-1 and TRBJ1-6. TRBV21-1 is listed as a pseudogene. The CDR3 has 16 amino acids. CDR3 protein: CASSKARSVGNSPLHF. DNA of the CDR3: TGTGCCAGCAGCAAGGCGCGATCAGTAGGTAATTCACCCCTCCACTTT.

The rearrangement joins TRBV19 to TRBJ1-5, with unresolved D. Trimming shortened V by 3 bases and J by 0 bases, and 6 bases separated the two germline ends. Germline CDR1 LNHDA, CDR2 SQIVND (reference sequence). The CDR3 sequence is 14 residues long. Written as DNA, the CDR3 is TGTGCCAGTAGTATTGAGGCTAGCAATCAGCCCCAGCATTTT. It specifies CASSIEASNQPQHF.

CDR3 DNA sequence: TGTGCCAGCAGCAAACTAGCGGGAGGAACTAGCTCCTACGAGCAGTACTTC. Its translation is CASSKLAGGTSSYEQYF. The chain combines TRBV14 with TRBJ2-7, with 12 bases identical to TRBD2. The trim removed 5 bases at V and 0 bases at J, leaving 8 bases unmatched. Germline V gene lookup returns CDR1 SGHDN and CDR2 FVKESK. The CDR3 spans 17 residues.

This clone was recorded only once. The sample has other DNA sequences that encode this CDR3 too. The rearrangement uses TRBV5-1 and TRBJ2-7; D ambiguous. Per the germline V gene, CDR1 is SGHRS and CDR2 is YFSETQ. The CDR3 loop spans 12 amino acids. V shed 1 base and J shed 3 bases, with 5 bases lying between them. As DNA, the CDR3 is TGCGCCAGCAGCTTGTCAGGCTACGAGCAGTACTTC. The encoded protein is CASSLSGYEQYF.

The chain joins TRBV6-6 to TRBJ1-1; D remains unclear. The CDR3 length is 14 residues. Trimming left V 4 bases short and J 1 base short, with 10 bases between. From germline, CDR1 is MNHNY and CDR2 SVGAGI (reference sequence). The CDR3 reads CASSSRTSNTEAFF. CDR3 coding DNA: TGTGCCAGCAGTTCCCGGACGTCGAACACTGAAGCTTTCTTT.

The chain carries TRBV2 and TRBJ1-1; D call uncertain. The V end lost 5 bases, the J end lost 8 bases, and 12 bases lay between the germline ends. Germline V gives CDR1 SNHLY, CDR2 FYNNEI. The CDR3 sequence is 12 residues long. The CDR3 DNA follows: TGTGCCAGCAGTCAGGAGGAGGGAGAAGCTTTCTTT. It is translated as CASSQEEGEAFF. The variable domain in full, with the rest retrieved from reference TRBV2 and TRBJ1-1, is EPEVTQTPSHQVTQMGQEVILRCVPISNHLYFYWYRQILGQKVEFLVSFYNNEISEKSEIFDDQFSVERPDGSNFTLKIRSTKLEDSAMYFCASSQEEGEAFFGQGTRLTVV.

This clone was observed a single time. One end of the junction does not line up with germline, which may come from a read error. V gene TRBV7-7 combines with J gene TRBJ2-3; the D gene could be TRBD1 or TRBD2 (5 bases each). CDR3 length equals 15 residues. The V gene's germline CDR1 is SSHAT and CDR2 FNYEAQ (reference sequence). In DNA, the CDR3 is TGTGCTAGCAGCTTAGACGGGACCGGGCAAGTTACGCAGTATTTT. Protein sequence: CASSLDGTGQVTQYF. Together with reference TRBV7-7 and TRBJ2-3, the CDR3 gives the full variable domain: GAGVSQSPRYKVTKRGQDVTLRCDPISSHATLYWYQQALGQGPEFLTYFNYEAQPDKSGLPSDRFSAERPEGSISTLTIQRTEQRDSAMYRCASSLDGTGQVTQYFGPGTRLTVL.

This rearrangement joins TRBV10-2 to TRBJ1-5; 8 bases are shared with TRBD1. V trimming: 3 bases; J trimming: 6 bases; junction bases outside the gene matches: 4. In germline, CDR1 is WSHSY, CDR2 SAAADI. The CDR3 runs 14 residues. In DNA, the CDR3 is TGCGCCAGCAGTGACGGGACAGGTAGTCAGCCCCAGCATTTT. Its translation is CASSDGTGSQPQHF.

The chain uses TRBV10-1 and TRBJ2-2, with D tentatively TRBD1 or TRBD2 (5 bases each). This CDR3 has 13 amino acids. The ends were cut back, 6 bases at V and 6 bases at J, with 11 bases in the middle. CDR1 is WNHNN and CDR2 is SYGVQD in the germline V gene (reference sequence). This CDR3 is CASSGTSPGELFF. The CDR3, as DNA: TGCGCCAGCAGCGGGACCAGCCCCGGGGAGCTGTTTTTT.

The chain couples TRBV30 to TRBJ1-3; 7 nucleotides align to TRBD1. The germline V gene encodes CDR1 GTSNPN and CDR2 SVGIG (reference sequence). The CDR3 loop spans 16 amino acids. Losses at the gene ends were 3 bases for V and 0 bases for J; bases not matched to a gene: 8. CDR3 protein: CAWRQQGIRSGNTIYF. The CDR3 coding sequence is TGTGCCTGGAGACAACAGGGGATACGCTCTGGAAACACCATATATTTT.